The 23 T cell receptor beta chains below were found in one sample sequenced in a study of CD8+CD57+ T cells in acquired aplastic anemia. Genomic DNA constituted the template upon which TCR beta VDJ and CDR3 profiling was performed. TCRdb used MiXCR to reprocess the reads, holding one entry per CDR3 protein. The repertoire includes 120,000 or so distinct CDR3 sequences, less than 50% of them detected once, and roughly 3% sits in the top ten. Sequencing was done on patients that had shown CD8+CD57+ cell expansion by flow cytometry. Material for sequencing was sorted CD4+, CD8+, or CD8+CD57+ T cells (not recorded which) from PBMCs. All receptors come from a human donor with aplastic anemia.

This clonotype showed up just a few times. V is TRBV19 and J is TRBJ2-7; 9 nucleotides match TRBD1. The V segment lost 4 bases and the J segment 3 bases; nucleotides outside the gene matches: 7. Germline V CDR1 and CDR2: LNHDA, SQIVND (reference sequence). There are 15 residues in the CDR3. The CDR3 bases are TGTGCCAGTAGTACCCTCGGGACAGGGTTCTACGAGCAGTACTTC. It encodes CASSTLGTGFYEQYF.

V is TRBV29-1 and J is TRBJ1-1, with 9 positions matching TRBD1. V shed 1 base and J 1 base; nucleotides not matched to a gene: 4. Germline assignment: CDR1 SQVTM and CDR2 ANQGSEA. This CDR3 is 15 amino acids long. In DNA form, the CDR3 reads TGCAGCGTTGAAGGGGAGACAGGGGGGAACACTGAAGCTTTCTTT. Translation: CSVEGETGGNTEAFF.

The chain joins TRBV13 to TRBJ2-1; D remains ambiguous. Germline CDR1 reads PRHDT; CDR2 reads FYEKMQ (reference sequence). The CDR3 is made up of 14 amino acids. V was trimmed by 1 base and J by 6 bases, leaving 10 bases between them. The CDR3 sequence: CASSLVAWGNEQFF. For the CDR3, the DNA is TGTGCCAGCAGCTTAGTGGCCTGGGGCAATGAGCAGTTCTTC.

This CDR3 reads CASSQPDTAYEQYF. CDR3 coding DNA: TGTGCCAGCAGCCAGCCGGACACGGCGTACGAGCAGTACTTC. The chain links TRBV7-6 to TRBJ2-7; TRBD1 might be the D (5 bases). Trimming cost V 5 bases and J 4 bases, with 15 bases left between them. CDR1 and CDR2 (germline): SGHVS, FNYEAQ. CDR3 size: 14 residues. The variable domain in full, completed from reference TRBV7-6 and TRBJ2-7, reads GAGVSQSPRYKVTKRGQDVALRCDPISGHVSLYWYRQALGQGPEFLTYFNYEAQQDKSGLPNDRFSAERPEGSISTLTIQRTEQRDSAMYRCASSQPDTAYEQYFGPGTRLTVT.

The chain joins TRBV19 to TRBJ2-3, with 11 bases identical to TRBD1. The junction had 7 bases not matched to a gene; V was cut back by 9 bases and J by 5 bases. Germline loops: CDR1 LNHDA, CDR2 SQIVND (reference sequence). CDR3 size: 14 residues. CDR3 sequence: CARRTGGKGDTQYF. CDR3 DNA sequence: TGTGCCAGAAGGACAGGGGGCAAGGGAGATACGCAGTATTTT.

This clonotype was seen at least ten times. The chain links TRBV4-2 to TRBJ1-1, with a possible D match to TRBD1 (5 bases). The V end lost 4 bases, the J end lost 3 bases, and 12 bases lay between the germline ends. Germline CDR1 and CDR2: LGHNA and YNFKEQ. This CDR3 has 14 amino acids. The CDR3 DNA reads TGTGCCAGCAGCCGTGAAGGGGCAGACACTGAAGCTTTCTTT. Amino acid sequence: CASSREGADTEAFF.

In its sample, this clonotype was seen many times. The CDR3 bases are TGCAGCGTTGAAGGTATGGGCCGGATCTACAATGAGCAGTTCTTC. It is translated as CSVEGMGRIYNEQFF. This sequence joins TRBV29-1 and TRBJ2-1; D not certain. V gave up 1 base and J gave up 3 bases, with 13 bases separating them. CDR1 and CDR2 from the germline V gene are SQVTM and ANQGSEA. The CDR3 totals 15 residues.

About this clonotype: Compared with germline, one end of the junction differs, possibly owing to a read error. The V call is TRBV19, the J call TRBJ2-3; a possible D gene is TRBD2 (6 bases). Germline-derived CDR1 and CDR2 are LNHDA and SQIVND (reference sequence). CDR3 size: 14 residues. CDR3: CASAPRPSADTRYF. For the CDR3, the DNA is TGTGCCAGTGCTCCCCGTCCTAGCGCAGATACGCGGTATTTT. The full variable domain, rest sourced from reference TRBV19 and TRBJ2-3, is DGGITQSPKYLFRKEGQNVTLSCEQNLNHDAMYWYRQDPGQGLRLIYYSQIVNDFQKGDIAEGYSVSREKKESFPLTVTSAQKNPTAFYLCASAPRPSADTRYFGPGTRLTVL.

The CDR3 spells CASRGDNHGGTDTQYF. DNA of the CDR3: TGTGCCAGCAGGGGGGACAACCACGGTGGCACAGATACGCAGTATTTT. The chain recombines TRBV2 with TRBJ2-3, with TRBD1 as a possible D gene (6 bases). The V end lost 6 bases, the J end lost 1 base, and 17 bases lay between the germline ends. This CDR3 is built from 16 residues. Germline V lookup: CDR1 SNHLY, CDR2 FYNNEI.

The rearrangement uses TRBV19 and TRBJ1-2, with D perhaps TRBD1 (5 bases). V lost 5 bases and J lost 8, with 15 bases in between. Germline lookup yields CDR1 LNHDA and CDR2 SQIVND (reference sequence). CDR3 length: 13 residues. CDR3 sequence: CASSSRWGAGYTF. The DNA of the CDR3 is TGTGCCAGTAGTTCTCGGTGGGGCGCGGGCTACACCTTC.

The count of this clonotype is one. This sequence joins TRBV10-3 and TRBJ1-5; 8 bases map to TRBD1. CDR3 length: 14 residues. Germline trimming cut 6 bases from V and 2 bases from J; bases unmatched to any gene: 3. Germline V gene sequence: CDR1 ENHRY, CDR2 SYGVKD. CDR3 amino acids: CAISTDRGNQPQHF. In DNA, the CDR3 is TGTGCCATCAGCACGGACAGGGGCAATCAGCCCCAGCATTTT.

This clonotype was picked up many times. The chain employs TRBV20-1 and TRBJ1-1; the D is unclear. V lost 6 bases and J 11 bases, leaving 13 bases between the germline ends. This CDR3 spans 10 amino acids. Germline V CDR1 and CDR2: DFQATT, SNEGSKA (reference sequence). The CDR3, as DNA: TGCAGTGCAAACTTAAACGGGGCTTTCTTT. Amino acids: CSANLNGAFF.

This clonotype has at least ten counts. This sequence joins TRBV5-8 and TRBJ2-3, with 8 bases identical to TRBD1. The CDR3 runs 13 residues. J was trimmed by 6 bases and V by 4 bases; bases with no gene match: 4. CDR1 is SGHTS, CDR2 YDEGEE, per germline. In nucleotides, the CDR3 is TGTGCCAGCAGCACGACAGGGGCGGATACGCAGTATTTT. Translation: CASSTTGADTQYF.

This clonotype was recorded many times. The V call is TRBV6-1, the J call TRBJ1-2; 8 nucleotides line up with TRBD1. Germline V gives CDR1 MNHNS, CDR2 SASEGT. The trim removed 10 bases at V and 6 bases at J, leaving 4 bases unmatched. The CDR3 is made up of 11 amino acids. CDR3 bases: TGTGCCACCACGGACAGGGATGGCTACACCTTC. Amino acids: CATTDRDGYTF.

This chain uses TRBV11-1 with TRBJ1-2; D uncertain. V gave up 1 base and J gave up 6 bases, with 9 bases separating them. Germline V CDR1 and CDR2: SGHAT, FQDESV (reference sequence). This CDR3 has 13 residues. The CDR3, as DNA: TGTGCCAGCAGCTTAGGGGGTATGGATGGCTACACCTTC. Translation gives CASSLGGMDGYTF.

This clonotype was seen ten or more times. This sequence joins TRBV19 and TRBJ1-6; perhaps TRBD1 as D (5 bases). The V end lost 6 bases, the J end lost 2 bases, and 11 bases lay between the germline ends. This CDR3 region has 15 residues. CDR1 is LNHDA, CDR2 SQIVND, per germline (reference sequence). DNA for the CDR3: TGTGCCAGTAGAGCCGACAGCCCCTATAATTCACCCCTCCACTTT. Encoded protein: CASRADSPYNSPLHF.

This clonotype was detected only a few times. CDR3 sequence: CASSQDRLASYDYNEQFF. In nucleotides, the CDR3 is TGCGCCAGCAGCCAAGATCGTCTAGCCTCCTATGACTACAATGAGCAGTTCTTC. This sequence joins TRBV4-1 and TRBJ2-1, with D possibly TRBD2 on 5 matching bases. Trimming shortened V by 0 bases and J by 3 bases, and 18 bases separated the two germline ends. Germline V CDR1 and CDR2: MGHRA, YSYEKL. This CDR3 is built from 18 residues.

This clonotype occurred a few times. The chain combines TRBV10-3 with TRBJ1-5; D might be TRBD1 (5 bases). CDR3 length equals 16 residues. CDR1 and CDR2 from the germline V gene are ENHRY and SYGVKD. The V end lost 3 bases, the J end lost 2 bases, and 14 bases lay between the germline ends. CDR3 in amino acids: CAISDGALGGNQPQHF. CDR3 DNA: TGTGCCATCAGTGACGGGGCCCTTGGGGGCAATCAGCCCCAGCATTTT.

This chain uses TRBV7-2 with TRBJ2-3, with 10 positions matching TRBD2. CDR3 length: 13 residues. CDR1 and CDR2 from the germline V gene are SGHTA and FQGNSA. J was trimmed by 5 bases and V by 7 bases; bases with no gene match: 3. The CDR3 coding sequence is TGTGCCAGCAAAAGCGGGGGGGGAGATACGCAGTATTTT. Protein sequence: CASKSGGGDTQYF.

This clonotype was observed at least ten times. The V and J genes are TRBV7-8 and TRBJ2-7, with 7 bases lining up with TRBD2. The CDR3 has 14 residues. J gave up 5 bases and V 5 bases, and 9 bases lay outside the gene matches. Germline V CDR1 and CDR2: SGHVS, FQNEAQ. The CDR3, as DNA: TGTGCCAGCAGCCAAAGTCTAGGGAGGGACGAGCAGTACGTC. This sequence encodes CASSQSLGRDEQYV.

The CDR3 here is CASNIGHIYSNQPQHF. The CDR3 nucleotides read TGTGCCAGTAACATCGGACACATCTATAGCAATCAGCCCCAGCATTTT. The rearrangement links TRBV19 to TRBJ1-5, with a tentative D call TRBD1 (5 bases). Germline CDR1 LNHDA, CDR2 SQIVND (reference sequence). The length of the CDR3 is 16 residues. V lost 7 bases to trimming and J lost 0 bases, with 16 bases between them.

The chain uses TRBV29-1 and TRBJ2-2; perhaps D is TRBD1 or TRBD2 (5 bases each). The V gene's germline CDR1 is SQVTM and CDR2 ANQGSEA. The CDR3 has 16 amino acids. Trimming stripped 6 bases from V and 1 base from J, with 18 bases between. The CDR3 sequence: CSVVGWGTVNTGELFF. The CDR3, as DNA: TGCAGCGTAGTGGGGTGGGGGACGGTGAACACCGGGGAGCTGTTTTTT.

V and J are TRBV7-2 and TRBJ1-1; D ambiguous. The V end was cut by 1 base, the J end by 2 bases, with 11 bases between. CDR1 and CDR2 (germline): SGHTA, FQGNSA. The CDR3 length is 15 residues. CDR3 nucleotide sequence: TGTGCCAGCAGCTTAGTATCTGGGGATAACACTGAAGCTTTCTTT. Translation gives CASSLVSGDNTEAFF.